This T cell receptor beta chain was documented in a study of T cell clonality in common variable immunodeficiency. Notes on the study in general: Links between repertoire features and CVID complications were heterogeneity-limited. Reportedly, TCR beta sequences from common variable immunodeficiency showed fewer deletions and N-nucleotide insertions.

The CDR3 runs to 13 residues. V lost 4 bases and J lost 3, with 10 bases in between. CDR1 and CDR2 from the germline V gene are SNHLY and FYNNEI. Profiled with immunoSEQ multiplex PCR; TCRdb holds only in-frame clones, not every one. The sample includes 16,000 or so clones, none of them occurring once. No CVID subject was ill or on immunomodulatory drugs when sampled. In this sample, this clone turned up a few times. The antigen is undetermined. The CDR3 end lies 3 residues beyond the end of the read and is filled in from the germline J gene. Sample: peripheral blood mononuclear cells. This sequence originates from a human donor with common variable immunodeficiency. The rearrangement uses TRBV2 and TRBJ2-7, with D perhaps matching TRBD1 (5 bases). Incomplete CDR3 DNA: TGTGCCAGCAGTGGGGGCCATAACTACGAG. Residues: CASSGGHNYE. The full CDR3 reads CASSGGHNYEQYF.